This record concerns one T cell receptor (beta chain) sequence. This entry belongs to a study of T cells after somatic rescue of genetic block. TCRdb's copy holds only in-frame clones and misses some; the assay was immunoSEQ multiplex PCR. The table records 50,000 to 60,000 clones, approximately 96% of them present only once. The germline V gene has CDR1 LGHNA and CDR2 YSLEER. The CDR3 is made up of 13 amino acids. Trimming stripped 4 bases from V and 0 bases from J, with 7 bases between. The chain links TRBV4-3 to TRBJ2-7; D is ambiguous. This clonotype was sampled from a child less than two years old. The source material was peripheral blood mononuclear cells (PBMCs). The CDR3, as DNA: TGCGCCAGCAGCCCGGACCGCTCCTACGAGCAGTACTTC. This translates into CASSPDRSYEQYF.